This T cell receptor (beta chain) was profiled in a study of blood T cell repertoires in COVID-19. Per the authors' pipeline: Reference gene primer amplification gave estimated nucleated cell counts. The assay was immunoSEQ multiplex PCR, and TCRdb's table has in-frame clones only and misses some. The DNA gave D and trimming, while V, J and clone size come from that table. The repertoire holds more than 85,000 clones, more than 75% seen once, with roughly a sixth in the top ten. The length of the CDR3 is 15 residues. The V end was cut by 3 bases, the J end by 2 bases, with 14 bases between. Germline assignment: CDR1 SEHNR and CDR2 FQNEAQ (reference sequence).

This TCR was recovered from a human donor in a cohort sampled during active COVID-19. J is TRBJ2-7 and V is TRBV7-9; no clear D gene. Material for sequencing was peripheral blood. CDR3 nucleotide sequence: TGTGCCAGCAGCTTTTACCCAGGTCAAACCTACGAGCAGTACTTC. Translating gives CASSFYPGQTYEQYF.